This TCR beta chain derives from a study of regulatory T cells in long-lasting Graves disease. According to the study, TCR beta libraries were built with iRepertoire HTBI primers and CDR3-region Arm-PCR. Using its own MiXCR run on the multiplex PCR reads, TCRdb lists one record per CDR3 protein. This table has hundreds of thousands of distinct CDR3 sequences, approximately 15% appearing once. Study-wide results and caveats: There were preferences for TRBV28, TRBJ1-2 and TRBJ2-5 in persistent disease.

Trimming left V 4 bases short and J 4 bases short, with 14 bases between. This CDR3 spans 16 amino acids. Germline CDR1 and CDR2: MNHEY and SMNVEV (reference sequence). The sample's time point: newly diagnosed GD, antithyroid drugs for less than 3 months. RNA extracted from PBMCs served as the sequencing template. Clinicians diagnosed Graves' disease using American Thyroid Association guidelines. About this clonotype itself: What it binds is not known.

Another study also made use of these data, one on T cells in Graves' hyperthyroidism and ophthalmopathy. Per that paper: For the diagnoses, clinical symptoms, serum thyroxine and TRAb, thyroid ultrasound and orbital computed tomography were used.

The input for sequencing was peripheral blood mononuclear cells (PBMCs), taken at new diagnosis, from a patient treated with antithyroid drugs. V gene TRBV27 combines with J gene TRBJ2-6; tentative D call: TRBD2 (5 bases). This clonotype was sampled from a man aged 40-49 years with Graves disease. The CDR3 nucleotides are TGTGCCAGCAGTTCTCTGGACTCACTAGGGGCCAACGTCCTGACTTTC. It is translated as CASSSLDSLGANVLTF.